This TCR beta chain emerged from a study of T-cell memory formation after mild COVID-19. MiXCR, run by TCRdb on the 5' RACE reads, gives a single entry per CDR3 protein. Of about 90,000 distinct CDR3 sequences in the sample, approximately 13% were seen once. A few counts support this clonotype. Germline V gives CDR1 SGHTA, CDR2 FQGNSA. V lost 3 bases to trimming and J lost 6 bases; unmatched junction nucleotides: 5. The CDR3 is made up of 14 amino acids. Sequenced input: PBMCs or a T cell subset sorted from them (not recorded which). This chain joins TRBV7-2 and TRBJ2-3; 8 bases match TRBD1. The source is an adult woman who had mild COVID-19 (a few samples of this study predate the infection). Cell type and time point are not known. CDR3 in amino acids: CASSFQGAGDTQYF. DNA for the CDR3: TGTGCCAGCAGCTTCCAGGGGGCTGGGGATACGCAGTATTTT.